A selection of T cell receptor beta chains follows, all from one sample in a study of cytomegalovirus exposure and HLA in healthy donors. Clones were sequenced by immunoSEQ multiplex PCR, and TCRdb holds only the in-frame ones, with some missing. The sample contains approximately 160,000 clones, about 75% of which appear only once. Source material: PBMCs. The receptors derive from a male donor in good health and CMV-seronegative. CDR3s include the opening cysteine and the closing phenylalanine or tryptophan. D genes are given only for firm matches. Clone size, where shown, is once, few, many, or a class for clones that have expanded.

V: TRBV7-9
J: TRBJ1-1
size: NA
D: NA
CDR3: CSSSSGQWNTEAFF
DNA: TGTTCCAGCAGCTCCGGACAGTGGAACACTGAAGCTTTCTTT

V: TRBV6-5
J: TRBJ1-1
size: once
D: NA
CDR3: CASSNLGAGDTEAFF
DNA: TGTGCCAGCAGTAACCTGGGGGCCGGGGACACTGAAGCTTTCTTT

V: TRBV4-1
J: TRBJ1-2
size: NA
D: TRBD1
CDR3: CASSHVEQGNGYTF
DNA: TGCGCCAGCAGCCATGTGGAACAGGGGAATGGCTACACCTTC

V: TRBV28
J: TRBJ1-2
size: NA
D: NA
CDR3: CASSAPAGTNYGYTF
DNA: TGTGCCAGCAGTGCCCCGGCCGGGACTAACTATGGCTACACCTTC

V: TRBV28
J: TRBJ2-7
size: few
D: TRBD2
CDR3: CASSPTSGTVQYF
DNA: TGTGCCAGCAGCCCAACTAGCGGGACTGTGCAGTACTTC

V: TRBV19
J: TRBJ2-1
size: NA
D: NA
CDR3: CASRPRDNSYNEQFF
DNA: TGTGCCAGTAGACCCCGGGACAACTCCTACAATGAGCAGTTCTTC

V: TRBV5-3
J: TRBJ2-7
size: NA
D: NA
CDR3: CARSSLTVSYEQYF
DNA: TGTGCCAGAAGCTCCCTGACAGTTTCCTACGAGCAGTACTTC

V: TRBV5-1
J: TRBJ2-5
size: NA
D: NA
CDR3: CASSLWSPETQYF
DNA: TGCGCCAGCAGCTTGTGGAGCCCGGAGACCCAGTACTTC

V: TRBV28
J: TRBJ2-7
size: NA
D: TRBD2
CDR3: CASSSAGGLIHEQYF
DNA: TGTGCCAGCAGTTCGGCGGGAGGTTTAATCCACGAGCAGTACTTC

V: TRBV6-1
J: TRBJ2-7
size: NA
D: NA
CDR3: CASRNPGQHYEQYF
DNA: TGTGCCTCACGAAACCCTGGACAGCACTACGAGCAGTACTTC

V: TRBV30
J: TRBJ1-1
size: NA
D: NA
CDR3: CAWSVANTEAFF
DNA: TGTGCCTGGAGTGTGGCGAACACTGAAGCTTTCTTT

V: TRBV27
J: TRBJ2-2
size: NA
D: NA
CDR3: CASSGPTGELFF
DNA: TGTGCCAGCAGTGGCCCTACCGGGGAGCTGTTTTTT

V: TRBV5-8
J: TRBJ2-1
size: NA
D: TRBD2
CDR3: CASSLTLAGDGEQFF
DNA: TGTGCCAGCAGCTTGACTTTAGCGGGAGACGGTGAGCAGTTCTTC

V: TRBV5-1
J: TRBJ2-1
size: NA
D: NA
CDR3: CASSALTGGNEQFF
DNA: TGCGCCAGCAGCGCCCTGACAGGAGGCAATGAGCAGTTCTTC

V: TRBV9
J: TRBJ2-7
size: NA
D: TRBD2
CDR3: CASSVSGSGGYEQYF
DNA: TGTGCCAGCAGCGTGTCAGGTAGCGGGGGTTACGAGCAGTACTTC

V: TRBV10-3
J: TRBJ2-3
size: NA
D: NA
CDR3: CAIRSGSTDTQYF
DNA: TGTGCCATCAGAAGCGGGAGCACAGATACGCAGTATTTT

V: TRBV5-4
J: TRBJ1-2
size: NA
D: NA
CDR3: CASSAQGRGYTF
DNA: TGTGCCAGCAGCGCACAGGGTCGGGGCTACACCTTC

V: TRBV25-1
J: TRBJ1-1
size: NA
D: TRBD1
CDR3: CASGQTGGTEAFF
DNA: TGTGCCAGCGGTCAGACAGGGGGCACTGAAGCTTTCTTT

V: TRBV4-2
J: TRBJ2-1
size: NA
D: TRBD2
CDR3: CASSPLAGGRNEQFF
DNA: TGTGCCAGCAGCCCCCTAGCGGGAGGGAGGAATGAGCAGTTCTTC

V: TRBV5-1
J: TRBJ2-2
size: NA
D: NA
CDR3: CASSLDSSNTGELFF
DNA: TGCGCCAGCAGCTTGGACAGTTCGAACACCGGGGAGCTGTTTTTT

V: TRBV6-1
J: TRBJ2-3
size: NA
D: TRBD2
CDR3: CASSDPPSSGGLDTQYF
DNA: TGTGCCAGCAGTGATCCTCCCTCTAGCGGGGGTCTGGATACGCAGTATTTT

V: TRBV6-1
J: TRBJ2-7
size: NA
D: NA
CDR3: CASSEGRGFLYEQYF
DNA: TGTGCCAGCAGTGAAGGGAGGGGTTTTCTGTACGAGCAGTACTTC

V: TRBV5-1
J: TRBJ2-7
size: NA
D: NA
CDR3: CASSLTGPFAEQYF
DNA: TGCGCCAGCAGCTTGACAGGACCCTTTGCCGAGCAGTACTTC

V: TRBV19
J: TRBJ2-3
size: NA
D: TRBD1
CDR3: CASKGQGTDTQYF
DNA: TGTGCCTCGAAGGGACAGGGTACAGATACGCAGTATTTT

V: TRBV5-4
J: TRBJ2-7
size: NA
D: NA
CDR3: CASSLDASSYEQYF
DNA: TGTGCCAGCAGCTTGGACGCCAGCTCCTACGAGCAGTACTTC

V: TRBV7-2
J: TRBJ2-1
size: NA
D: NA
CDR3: CASSLVPSSYEQFF
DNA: TGTGCCAGCAGCTTAGTACCTAGTAGTTATGAGCAGTTCTTC

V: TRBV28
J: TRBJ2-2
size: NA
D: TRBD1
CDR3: CASLGQGSTGELFF
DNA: TGTGCCAGTCTTGGACAGGGGAGCACCGGGGAGCTGTTTTTT

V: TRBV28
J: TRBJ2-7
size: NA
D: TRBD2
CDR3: CASSLPGLANNEQYF
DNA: TGTGCCAGCAGCCTGCCGGGACTAGCGAACAACGAGCAGTACTTC

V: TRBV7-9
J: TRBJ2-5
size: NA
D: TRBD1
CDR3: CASSLAGQGKRTETQYF
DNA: TGTGCCAGCAGCTTAGCGGGACAGGGGAAGAGGACGGAGACCCAGTACTTC

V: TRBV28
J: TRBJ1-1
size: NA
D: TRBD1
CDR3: CASSSGDRYTEAFF
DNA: TGTGCCAGCAGTTCCGGGGACAGGTACACTGAAGCTTTCTTT

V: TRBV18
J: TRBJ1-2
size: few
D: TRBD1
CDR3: CASSPPGTGGNYGYTF
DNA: TGTGCCAGCTCACCACCCGGGACAGGGGGAAACTATGGCTACACCTTC

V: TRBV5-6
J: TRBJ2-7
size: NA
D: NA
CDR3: CASSSSYEQYF
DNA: TGTGCCAGCAGCTCTTCCTACGAGCAGTACTTC

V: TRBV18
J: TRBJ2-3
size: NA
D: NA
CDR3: CASSPGIIAASSTDTQYF
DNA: TGTGCCAGCTCCCCTGGGATTATAGCGGCCTCTAGCACAGATACGCAGTATTTT

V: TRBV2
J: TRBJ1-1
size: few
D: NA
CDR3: CASSERQVSTEAFF
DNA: TGTGCCAGCAGTGAAAGACAGGTATCCACTGAAGCTTTCTTT

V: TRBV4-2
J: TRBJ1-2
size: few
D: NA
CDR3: CASSQTGRGYTF
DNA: TGTGCCAGCAGCCAAACAGGGAGAGGCTACACCTTC

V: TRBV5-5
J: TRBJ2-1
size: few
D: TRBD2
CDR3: CASSLNSGAYNEQFF
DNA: TGTGCCAGCAGCTTGAATAGCGGGGCCTACAATGAGCAGTTCTTC

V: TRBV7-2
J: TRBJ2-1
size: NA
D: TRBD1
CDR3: CASTQGDRVNEQFF
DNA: TGTGCCAGCACCCAGGGGGACAGGGTAAATGAGCAGTTCTTC

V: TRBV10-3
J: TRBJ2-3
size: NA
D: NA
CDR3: CAISGPGSDTQYF
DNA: TGTGCCATCAGTGGCCCAGGGTCAGATACGCAGTATTTT

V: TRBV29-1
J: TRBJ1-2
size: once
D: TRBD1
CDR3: CSGKQGARDGYTF
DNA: TGCAGCGGAAAACAGGGGGCGCGTGATGGCTACACCTTC

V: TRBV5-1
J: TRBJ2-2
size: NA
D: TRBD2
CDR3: CASGILASNTGELFF
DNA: TGCGCCAGCGGCATACTAGCGTCGAACACCGGGGAGCTGTTTTTT

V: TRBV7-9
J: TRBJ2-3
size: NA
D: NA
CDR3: CASSVATVSTDTQYF
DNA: TGTGCCAGCAGCGTAGCCACGGTGAGCACAGATACGCAGTATTTT

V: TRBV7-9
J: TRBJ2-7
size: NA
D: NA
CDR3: CASSLGGRTYEQYF
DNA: TGTGCCAGCAGCTTGGGAGGACGGACCTACGAGCAGTACTTC

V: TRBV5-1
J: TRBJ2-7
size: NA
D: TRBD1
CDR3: CASSQSPTGQGREQYF
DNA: TGCGCCAGCAGTCAAAGCCCTACGGGACAGGGTCGCGAGCAGTACTTC

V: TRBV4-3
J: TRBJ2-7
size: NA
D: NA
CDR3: CASSQEAQGYDEQYF
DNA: TGCGCCAGCAGCCAAGAAGCACAGGGTTACGACGAGCAGTACTTC

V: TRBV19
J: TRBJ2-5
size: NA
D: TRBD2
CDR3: CASSMGGTSGGAAETQYF
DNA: TGTGCCAGTAGTATGGGTGGGACTAGCGGGGGGGCCGCGGAGACCCAGTACTTC

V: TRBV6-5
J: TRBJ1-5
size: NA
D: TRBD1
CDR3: CASKWTQGSNQPQHF
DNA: TGTGCCAGCAAATGGACACAGGGGTCGAATCAGCCCCAGCATTTT

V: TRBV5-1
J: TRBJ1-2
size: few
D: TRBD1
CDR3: CASSPGTANYGYTF
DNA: TGCGCCAGCAGCCCTGGGACAGCTAACTATGGCTACACCTTC

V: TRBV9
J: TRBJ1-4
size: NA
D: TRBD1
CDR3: CASSVGDSEKLFF
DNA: TGTGCCAGCAGCGTAGGGGACAGTGAAAAACTGTTTTTT

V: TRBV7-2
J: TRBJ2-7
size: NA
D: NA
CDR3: CASSLGWEIYEQYF
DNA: TGTGCCAGCAGCTTAGGATGGGAGATCTACGAGCAGTACTTC

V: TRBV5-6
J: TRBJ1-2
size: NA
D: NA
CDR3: CASSCTKGLNYGYTF
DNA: TGTGCCAGCAGCTGCACGAAGGGGCTTAACTATGGCTACACCTTC

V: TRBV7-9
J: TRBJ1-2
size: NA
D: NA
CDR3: CASSLFQNYGYTF
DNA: TGTGCCAGCAGCTTATTCCAAAACTATGGCTACACCTTC

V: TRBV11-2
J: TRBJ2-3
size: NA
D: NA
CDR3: CASRPLSDTDTQYF
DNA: TGTGCCAGCAGACCCCTTAGTGACACAGATACGCAGTATTTT

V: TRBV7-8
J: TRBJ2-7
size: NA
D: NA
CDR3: CASSSDLVEQYF
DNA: TGTGCCAGCAGCTCGGACTTGGTCGAGCAGTACTTC

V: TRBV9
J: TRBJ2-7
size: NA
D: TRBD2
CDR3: CASSVGWTSGRNEQYF
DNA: TGTGCCAGCAGCGTAGGTTGGACTAGCGGGAGGAACGAGCAGTACTTC

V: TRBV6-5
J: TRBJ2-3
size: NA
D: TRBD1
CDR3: CASSPPGQGWGTQYF
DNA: TGTGCCAGCAGTCCTCCGGGACAGGGATGGGGTACGCAGTATTTT

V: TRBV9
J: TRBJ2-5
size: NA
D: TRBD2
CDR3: CASSVGASGGVSETQYF
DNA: TGTGCCAGCAGCGTAGGGGCTAGCGGGGGGGTTTCAGAAACCCAGTACTTC

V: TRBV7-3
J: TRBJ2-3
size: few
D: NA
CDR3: CASSSGASGTDTQYF
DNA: TGTGCCAGCAGCTCTGGGGCTAGCGGCACAGATACGCAGTATTTT

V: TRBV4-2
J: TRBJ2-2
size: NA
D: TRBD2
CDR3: CASSPLRGGGPNTGELFF
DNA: TGTGCCAGCAGCCCCCTACGCGGGGGGGGCCCGAACACCGGGGAGCTGTTTTTT